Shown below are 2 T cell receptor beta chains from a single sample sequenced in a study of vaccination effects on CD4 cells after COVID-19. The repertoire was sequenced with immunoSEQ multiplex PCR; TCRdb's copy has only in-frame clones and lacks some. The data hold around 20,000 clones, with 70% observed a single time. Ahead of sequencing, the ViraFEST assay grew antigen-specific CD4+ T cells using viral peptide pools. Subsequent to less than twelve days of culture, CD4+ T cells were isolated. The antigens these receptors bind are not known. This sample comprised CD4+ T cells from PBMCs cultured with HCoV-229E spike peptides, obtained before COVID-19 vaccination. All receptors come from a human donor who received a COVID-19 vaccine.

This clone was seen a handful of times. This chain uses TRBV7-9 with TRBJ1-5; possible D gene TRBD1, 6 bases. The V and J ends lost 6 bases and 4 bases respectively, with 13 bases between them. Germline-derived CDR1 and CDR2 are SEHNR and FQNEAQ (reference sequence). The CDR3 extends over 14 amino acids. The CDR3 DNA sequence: TGTGCCAGCAGTTCTACTCAGGGGAATCAGCCCCAGCATTTT. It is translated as CASSSTQGNQPQHF.

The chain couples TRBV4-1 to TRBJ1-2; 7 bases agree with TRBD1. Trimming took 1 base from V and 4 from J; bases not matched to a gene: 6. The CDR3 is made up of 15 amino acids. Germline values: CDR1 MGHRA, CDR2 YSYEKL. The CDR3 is CASSQGQGLGYGYTF. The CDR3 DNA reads TGCGCCAGCAGCCAAGGACAGGGTCTTGGCTATGGCTACACCTTC.